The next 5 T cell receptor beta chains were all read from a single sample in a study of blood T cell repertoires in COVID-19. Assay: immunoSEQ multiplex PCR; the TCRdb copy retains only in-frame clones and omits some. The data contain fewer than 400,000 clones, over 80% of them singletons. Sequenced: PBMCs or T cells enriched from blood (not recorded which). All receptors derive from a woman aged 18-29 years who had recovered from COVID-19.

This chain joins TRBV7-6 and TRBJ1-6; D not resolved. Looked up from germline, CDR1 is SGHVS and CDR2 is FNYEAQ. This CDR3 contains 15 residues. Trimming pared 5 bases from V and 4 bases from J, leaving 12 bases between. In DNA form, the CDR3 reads TGTGCCAGCAGCAACGCGGGCAGTTATAATTCACCCCTCCACTTT. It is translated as CASSNAGSYNSPLHF.

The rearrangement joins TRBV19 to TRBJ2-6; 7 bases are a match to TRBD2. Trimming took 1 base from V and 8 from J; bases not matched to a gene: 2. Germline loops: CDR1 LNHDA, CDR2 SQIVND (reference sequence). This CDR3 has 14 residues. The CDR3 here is CASSIGAGTNVLTF. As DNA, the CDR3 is TGTGCCAGTAGTATAGGAGCGGGAACCAACGTCCTGACTTTC.

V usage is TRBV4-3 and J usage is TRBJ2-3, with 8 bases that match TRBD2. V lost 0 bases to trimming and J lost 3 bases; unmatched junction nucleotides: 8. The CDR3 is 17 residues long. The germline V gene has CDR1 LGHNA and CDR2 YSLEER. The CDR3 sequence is CASSQENYGTRTDTQYF. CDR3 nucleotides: TGCGCCAGCAGCCAAGAAAACTACGGGACTAGAACAGATACGCAGTATTTT.

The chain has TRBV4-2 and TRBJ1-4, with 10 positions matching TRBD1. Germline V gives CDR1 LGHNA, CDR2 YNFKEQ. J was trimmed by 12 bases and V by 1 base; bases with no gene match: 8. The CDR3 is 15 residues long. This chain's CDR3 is CASSQGGQGLVELFF. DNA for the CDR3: TGTGCCAGCAGCCAAGGGGGACAGGGGCTAGTGGAACTGTTTTTT.

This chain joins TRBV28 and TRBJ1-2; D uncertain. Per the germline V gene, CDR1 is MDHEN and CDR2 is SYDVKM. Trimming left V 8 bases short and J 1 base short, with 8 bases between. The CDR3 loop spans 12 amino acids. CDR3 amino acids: CASAGYNYGYTF. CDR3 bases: TGTGCCAGCGCCGGTTATAACTATGGCTACACCTTC.